The clone carrying this T cell receptor (beta chain) was counted ten times or more. Semi-nested PCR with Nested Universal Primer A followed constant-region reverse priming of full-length variable regions. TCRdb reprocessed the 5' RACE reads with MiXCR, giving one entry per CDR3 protein. The sample records just over 60,000 distinct CDR3 sequences, around 30% being singletons. Purified naive CD4+ T cells were depleted of CD25+ Tregs. The sequence was obtained from a female donor with breast cancer. Sequencing was performed on tumor-infiltrating naive CD4+ T cells sorted from the breast tumor. Documented subset: naive CD4+ T cells, CD4+CD45RA+CD25-.

CDR3 in amino acids: CASSLEVDYSPLHF. The CDR3 nucleotides read TGCGCCAGCAGCTTGGAAGTAGATTATTCACCCCTCCACTTT. The gene calls are TRBV5-1 and TRBJ1-6; no firm D call. Germline values: CDR1 SGHRS, CDR2 YFSETQ. The CDR3 runs to 14 residues. The V end was cut by 0 bases, the J end by 8 bases, with 9 bases between.